This is a list of T cell receptor beta chains from one sample in a study of human T cells and chemical hapten exposure. MiXCR was run by TCRdb on the RACE reads, yielding one entry per CDR3 protein. The table lists some 250,000 distinct CDR3 sequences, almost 8% of them singletons. The input for sequencing was whole blood, taken in connection with sensitization to the hapten diphenylcyclopropenone (DPC). Receptor source: a man between 18 and 35 years old with alopecia areata. Some clones in this sample may be carry-over from other donors' samples. The CDR3 runs from the conserved cysteine through the conserved F or W. The D gene is left open where the match is weak. Part of the rows lack a size; the others show once, few, many or a class for expanded clones.

v_gene,j_gene,abundance,d_gene,CDR3nt,CDR3aa
TRBV4-2,TRBJ1-2,few,TRBD1,TGTGCCAGCAGTCCCTGGACAGGCGGTAACTATGGCTACACCTTC,CASSPWTGGNYGYTF
TRBV20-1,TRBJ2-3,NA,TRBD2,TGCAGTGCTAGCAGGCGGCGGGGGGGCCATACAGATACGCAGTATTTT,CSASRRRGGHTDTQYF
TRBV6-6,TRBJ1-1,few,NA,TGTGCCAGCAGTCGCCCGGGCCGCGTAGGCACTGAAGCTTTCTTT,CASSRPGRVGTEAFF
TRBV3-1,TRBJ2-3,NA,NA,TGTGCCAGCAGCCGAGCGACAGATACGCAGTATTTT,CASSRATDTQYF
TRBV7-9,TRBJ2-3,NA,TRBD2,TGTGCCAGCAGCCCTCCGGGACTAGCAAGGAGAACAGATACGCAGTATTTT,CASSPPGLARRTDTQYF
TRBV28,TRBJ1-5,few,NA,TGTGCCAGCAGTTTAAGTGTTTTGGCAGGCGCTAGCAATCAGCCCCAGCATTTT,CASSLSVLAGASNQPQHF
TRBV6-5,TRBJ2-5,few,NA,TGTGCCAGCAGCACATATACGGGGGAGGTAATAGAGACCCAGTACTTC,CASSTYTGEVIETQYF
TRBV7-9,TRBJ1-1,few,NA,TGTGCCAGCAGCCTAGAAACCAACACTGAAGCTTTCTTT,CASSLETNTEAFF
TRBV6-5,TRBJ1-6,few,NA,TGTGCCAGCAGTTACGGGGTTTTAAGTAATTCACCCCTCCACTTT,CASSYGVLSNSPLHF
TRBV7-2,TRBJ2-1,many,NA,TGTGCCAGCAGCTTAGCCCTAGGACTAAACAATGAGCAGTTCTTC,CASSLALGLNNEQFF
TRBV6-5,TRBJ1-4,many,TRBD1,TGTGCCAGCAGCTCGACAGGGCTCCGAGAAAAACTGTTTTTT,CASSSTGLREKLFF
TRBV4-3,TRBJ2-7,NA,NA,TGCGCCAGCAGCCAAGATGGTGGGGGAGGCGAGCAGTACTTC,CASSQDGGGGEQYF
TRBV4-3,TRBJ1-2,few,NA,TGCGCCAGCAGCCAAGATTTAAGGGAGGACTATGGCTACACCTTC,CASSQDLREDYGYTF
TRBV12-3/TRBV12-4,TRBJ1-1,NA,NA,TGTGCCAGCAGTTTACCTTTGACTGAAGCTTTCTTT,CASSLPLTEAFF
TRBV2,TRBJ1-6,few,TRBD1,TGTGCCTCCTCGACAGGGATTAATTCACCCCTCCACTTT,CASSTGINSPLHF
TRBV9,TRBJ2-6,NA,TRBD1,TGTGCCAGCAGCGTCACAGGGGCCTCTGGGGCCAACGTCCTGACTTTC,CASSVTGASGANVLTF
TRBV20-1,TRBJ1-2,NA,NA,TGCAGTGCCAAGGACGAGGCCGACTATGGCTACACCTTC,CSAKDEADYGYTF
TRBV19,TRBJ1-5,few,TRBD1,TGTGCCAGTAGTAACCCTAGACAGGGCGGAAATCAGCCCCAGCATTTT,CASSNPRQGGNQPQHF
TRBV6-6,TRBJ2-5,many,NA,TGTGCCAGCAGTTTAGTATCGAGGGAGACCCAGTACTTC,CASSLVSRETQYF
TRBV27,TRBJ1-1,few,NA,TGTGCCAGCAGTTTATCGTACAGTCCCAGAGGAACTGAAGCTTTCTTT,CASSLSYSPRGTEAFF
TRBV5-6,TRBJ2-5,NA,NA,TGTGCCAGCAGGGGGGCTCTCACGTACCAAGAGACCCAGTACTTC,CASRGALTYQETQYF
TRBV9,TRBJ1-2,NA,NA,TGTGCCAGCAGCGCCACAGAAGCTAACTATGGCTACACCTTC,CASSATEANYGYTF
TRBV7-9,TRBJ1-3,many,NA,TGTGCCAGCAGCTACGAGGAGCGATCTGGAAACACCATATATTTT,CASSYEERSGNTIYF
TRBV20-1,TRBJ1-1,NA,NA,TGCAGTGCTAGAGTTTCCATCTGGGAGTCGAGCACTGAAGCTTTCTTT,CSARVSIWESSTEAFF
TRBV4-1,TRBJ2-7,NA,NA,TGCGCCAGCAGCTTCACCGGGACCAAGGCCTACGAGCAGTACTTC,CASSFTGTKAYEQYF
TRBV7-2,TRBJ2-3,many,TRBD1,TGTGCCAGCAGCTTATACAGGGGTACAGATACGCAGTATTTT,CASSLYRGTDTQYF
TRBV27,TRBJ2-2,NA,NA,TGTGCCAGCAGTTTGGGTCTCAGGACCGGGGAGCTGTTTTTT,CASSLGLRTGELFF
TRBV20-1,TRBJ2-7,NA,TRBD1,TGCAGTGCTAGAGCAAACAGGGGGCCCTACGAGCAGTACTTC,CSARANRGPYEQYF
TRBV6-1,TRBJ2-1,few,TRBD1,TGTGCCAGCAGTGCCCAGGGACAGGGATGGAAAAATGAGCAGTTCTTC,CASSAQGQGWKNEQFF
TRBV15,TRBJ2-1,many,NA,TGTGCCACCAGCAGAGATTTGTTTAAGAAACAGGGAGGGAATGAGCAGTTCTTC,CATSRDLFKKQGGNEQFF
TRBV20-1,TRBJ2-2,few,TRBD1,TGCAGTGCTCGGGACAGGGCACGCGTCGGGGAGCTGTTTTTT,CSARDRARVGELFF
TRBV7-2,TRBJ1-3,few,NA,TGTGCCAGCAGCTTACCCATCCTTCAGAGGGTGACTGGAAACACCATATATTTT,CASSLPILQRVTGNTIYF
TRBV5-6,TRBJ1-2,few,TRBD1,TGTGCCAGCAGCCCCCCGGGACAGGGTGGTGGCTACACCTTC,CASSPPGQGGGYTF
TRBV20-1,TRBJ1-1,many,TRBD1,TGCAGTGCTCGTATGAACAGGGGTCCACGGACTGAAGCTTTCTTT,CSARMNRGPRTEAFF
TRBV6-6,TRBJ2-5,few,NA,TGTGCCAGCTCCGGACAACCGGCGGTAGAGACCCAGTACTTC,CASSGQPAVETQYF
TRBV6-1,TRBJ2-1,few,NA,TGTGCCAGCAGTGCAGACGATAATGAGCAGTTCTTC,CASSADDNEQFF
TRBV9,TRBJ2-3,few,TRBD2,TGTGCCAGCGGGGTAGCGGGGGATCCCACAGATACGCAGTATTTT,CASGVAGDPTDTQYF
TRBV7-2,TRBJ2-7,few,NA,TGTGCCAGCAGCTCCTGGGGTAGCGGATCCTACGAGCAGTACTTC,CASSSWGSGSYEQYF
TRBV6-2/TRBV6-3,TRBJ2-2,few,TRBD1,TGTGCCAGCAGTGGCGGACAGGGAGAGACCGGGGAGCTGTTTTTT,CASSGGQGETGELFF
TRBV7-2,TRBJ2-3,few,NA,TGTGCCAGCAGCTTAATAGGGTACTATGGAGATACGCAGTATTTT,CASSLIGYYGDTQYF
TRBV7-6,TRBJ2-1,NA,NA,TGTGCCAGCAGCCCGAAGCGGCACTGGCCGGGAGAGCAGTTCTTC,CASSPKRHWPGEQFF
TRBV5-1,TRBJ1-2,NA,NA,TGCGCCAGCAGCTCCCGGGAAGGGTACGGCTACACCTTC,CASSSREGYGYTF
TRBV4-2,TRBJ2-1,NA,NA,TGTGCCAGCAGCCGAGAAATTTATCCCGGGACGGACTACAAAGAGCAGTTCTTC,CASSREIYPGTDYKEQFF
TRBV6-5,TRBJ2-3,NA,TRBD1,TGTGCCAGCAGTCCCGACAGGGAACCCACATATACGCAGTATTTT,CASSPDREPTYTQYF
TRBV3-1,TRBJ2-5,NA,NA,TGTGCCAGCAGCCAAGATCTAGGGACCCAGTACTTC,CASSQDLGTQYF
TRBV6-5,TRBJ1-1,few,NA,TGTGCCAGCAGTTACTCCAGGGTCCTGAACACTGAAGCTTTCTTT,CASSYSRVLNTEAFF
TRBV6-2/TRBV6-3,TRBJ2-2,NA,NA,TGTGCCAGCAGTTACCGGGACTGGCCCACCGGGGAGCTGTTTTTT,CASSYRDWPTGELFF
TRBV12-3/TRBV12-4,TRBJ1-5,few,NA,TGTGCCAGCAGTTTTTTAGGGGCGAATCAGCCCCAGCATTTT,CASSFLGANQPQHF
TRBV6-1,TRBJ1-4,few,NA,TGTGCCAGCATTGTCGGAGGAACAACTAATGAAAAACTGTTTTTT,CASIVGGTTNEKLFF
TRBV4-3,TRBJ2-3,many,TRBD2,TGCGCCAGCAGTCCGACTAGCGGGGGGGCCGATACGCAGTATTTT,CASSPTSGGADTQYF
TRBV7-8,TRBJ1-4,many,NA,TGTGCCAGCAGCTCTGACAGTAATGAAAAACTGTTTTTT,CASSSDSNEKLFF
TRBV20-1,TRBJ1-1,few,NA,TGCAGTGCTCCCCGAGAGGGGGTCACTGAAGCTTTCTTT,CSAPREGVTEAFF
TRBV9,TRBJ2-2,NA,TRBD2,TGTGCCAGCAGCGTAGTTGCTAGCGGGACCGGGGAGCTGTTTTTT,CASSVVASGTGELFF
TRBV7-9,TRBJ1-6,NA,NA,TGTGCCAGCAGCCTGACAGCACAGAATTCACCCCTCCACTTT,CASSLTAQNSPLHF
TRBV12-3/TRBV12-4,TRBJ1-6,few,NA,TGTGCCAGCAGTGCCCGACAGAGCTCCTATAATTCACCCCTCCACTTT,CASSARQSSYNSPLHF
TRBV12-3/TRBV12-4,TRBJ2-5,few,TRBD2,TGTGCCAGCACCCCCGGACTAGCGGGCCTGAAAGAGACCCAGTACTTC,CASTPGLAGLKETQYF
TRBV4-3,TRBJ1-3,NA,NA,TGCGCCAGCAGCCAAGCCCCAGACAGTTTAGCCGGAAACACCATATATTTT,CASSQAPDSLAGNTIYF